This entry concerns a single T cell receptor beta chain. The germline CDR1 and CDR2 sequences are LGHDT and YNNKEL (reference sequence). There are 15 residues in the CDR3. The V end lost 1 base, the J end lost 10 bases, and 14 bases lay between the germline ends. These data belong to a study of blood T cell repertoires in COVID-19. Study-level information: Researchers got acute and convalescent COVID-19 samples from the United States, Italy and Spain. The analysed material was cDNA or gDNA that came from T cells, B-cell-depleted T cells, or PBMCs.

Authors' data handling: Researchers report that nucleated cell counts were estimated from reference gene primer amplification. Measured with immunoSEQ multiplex PCR; TCRdb has only the in-frame clones, and not every one. From that table come the V and J calls and clone size; the DNA was used to work out D and trimming. This table holds some 270,000 clones, 80% to 85% found once. The sequenced sample consisted of peripheral blood. The chain couples TRBV3-1 (or the pseudogene TRBV3-2) to TRBJ1-6; no firm D call. This sequence was found in a woman aged 35 to 49 who had recovered from COVID-19. The CDR3 protein is CASSQGSPVNSPLHF. CDR3 DNA: TGTGCCAGCAGCCAAGGGTCCCCGGTCAACTCACCCCTCCACTTT.